The 25 T cell receptor beta chains reported below all come from one sample, sequenced in a study of identical twins. One entry per CDR3 protein, called by TCRdb with MiXCR from the 5' RACE reads. The table records 470,000 or so distinct CDR3 sequences, 20% to 25% of them present only once. The same data also contributed to another study, on T cells expressing NK-cell markers.

The specimen sequenced was CD4+ T cells sorted from blood. Source of these receptors: a woman under 30 in good health.

The rearrangement links TRBV2 to TRBJ2-2; 7 bases align to TRBD2. The junction had 10 bases not matched to a gene; V was cut back by 6 bases and J by 6 bases. This CDR3 has 15 residues. The germline V gene encodes CDR1 SNHLY and CDR2 FYNNEI. In DNA, the CDR3 is TGTGCCAGCAGGGGGGGGGAAGGGTCCCCCGGGGAGCTGTTTTTT. Translation: CASRGGEGSPGELFF. The full variable domain, in which reference TRBV2 and TRBJ2-2 provide the parts outside the CDR3, is EPEVTQTPSHQVTQMGQEVILRCVPISNHLYFYWYRQILGQKVEFLVSFYNNEISEKSEIFDDQFSVERPDGSNFTLKIRSTKLEDSAMYFCASRGGEGSPGELFFGEGSRLTVL.

The chain employs TRBV5-1 and TRBJ2-3; TRBD2 matches 8 bases. J lost 6 bases, V lost 4 bases, and 7 bases had no gene match. In germline, CDR1 is SGHRS, CDR2 YFSETQ. CDR3 length: 14 residues. The CDR3, as DNA: TGCGCCAGCAGCCGGGAGGGCCCGAGGGATACGCAGTATTTT. Its protein product is CASSREGPRDTQYF.

The V gene is TRBV7-2, the J gene TRBJ2-3, with D perhaps TRBD1 (5 bases). Trimming pared 6 bases from V and 2 bases from J, leaving 18 bases between. Germline V gene lookup returns CDR1 SGHTA and CDR2 FQGNSA. The CDR3 covers 16 residues. CDR3 sequence: CASSQRGWGNTDTQYF. DNA of the CDR3: TGTGCCAGCAGTCAAAGGGGCTGGGGAAACACAGATACGCAGTATTTT. The entire variable domain, with the rest obtained from reference TRBV7-2 and TRBJ2-3, is as follows: GAGVSQSPSNKVTEKGKDVELRCDPISGHTALYWYRQSLGQGLEFLIYFQGNSAPDKSGLPSDRFSAERTGGSVSTLTIQRTQQEDSAVYLCASSQRGWGNTDTQYFGPGTRLTVL.

There are a few counts of this clonotype. V is TRBV6-1 and J is TRBJ2-1, with TRBD2 identical over 14 bases. The CDR3 is 14 residues long. CDR1 and CDR2 from the germline V gene are MNHNS and SASEGT. The junction had 7 bases not matched to a gene; V was cut back by 6 bases and J by 12 bases. The CDR3 bases are TGTGCCAGCAGAAGGACTAGCGGGAGGTTGGTGCAGTTCTTC. It yields the protein CASRRTSGRLVQFF.

In this sample, this clonotype turned up a few times. The chain recombines TRBV10-3 with TRBJ2-2; the match to TRBD1 covers 12 bases. Germline V gene data show CDR1 as ENHRY and CDR2 as SYGVKD. CDR3 length: 14 amino acids. The junction had 5 bases not matched to a gene; V was cut back by 9 bases and J by 6 bases. The CDR3 reads CAISRDRGPGELFF. The CDR3 DNA sequence: TGTGCCATTTCCCGGGACAGGGGGCCCGGGGAGCTGTTTTTT.

V and J are TRBV7-2 and TRBJ2-3; D possibly corresponds to TRBD2 (5 bases). CDR3 size: 14 residues. V was pared by 0 bases and J by 2 bases, with 6 bases between. CDR1 is SGHTA and CDR2 is FQGNSA in the germline V gene. CDR3 DNA sequence: TGTGCCAGCAGCTTAGCACTAGACACAGATACGCAGTATTTT. Translating gives CASSLALDTDTQYF.

This clonotype has just a few counts. The gene calls are TRBV7-2 and TRBJ2-3; 8 bases fit TRBD2. CDR1 is SGHTA and CDR2 is FQGNSA in the germline V gene. The CDR3 runs 13 residues. Trimming removed 1 base from V and 10 bases from J; junction bases left unmatched: 4. CDR3 in amino acids: CASSLDSGIAQYF. The CDR3 DNA is TGTGCCAGCAGCTTAGATAGCGGGATAGCGCAGTATTTT.

The table lists this clonotype with a few counts. The chain employs TRBV20-1 and TRBJ2-1; D might be TRBD2 (7 bases). CDR1 and CDR2 from the germline V gene are DFQATT and SNEGSKA (reference sequence). CDR3 length equals 16 residues. The V gene lost 1 base and the J gene lost 4 bases, with 17 bases spanning the gap. The CDR3 loop reads CSARAGGGDPYNEQFF. The CDR3 DNA sequence: TGCAGTGCTAGAGCCGGAGGGGGGGACCCTTACAATGAGCAGTTCTTC.

This chain uses TRBV7-2 with TRBJ2-3; D unclear. CDR3 length: 13 amino acids. CDR1 is SGHTA, CDR2 FQGNSA, per germline. V was cut by 7 bases and J by 1 base, with 9 bases left in between. The CDR3 region is CASNLVRTDTQYF. CDR3 coding DNA: TGTGCCAGCAACCTTGTCCGCACAGATACGCAGTATTTT.

This clonotype was seen a handful of times. CDR3 in DNA: TGCGCCAGCAGCCAAACGCCTAGCGGAGGGGATGAGCAGTTCTTC. Translating it yields CASSQTPSGGDEQFF. V is TRBV4-3 and J is TRBJ2-1; 7 bases are a match to TRBD2. Germline CDR1 LGHNA, CDR2 YSLEER. The V and J ends lost 2 bases and 8 bases, in that order; junction bases with no gene match: 9. The CDR3 is made up of 15 amino acids.

This clonotype was seen more than once but under ten times. The V gene is TRBV20-1, the J gene TRBJ2-7; D remains unclear. CDR1 is DFQATT and CDR2 is SNEGSKA in the germline V gene (reference sequence). The CDR3 is 13 residues long. The V end lost 7 bases, the J end lost 2 bases, and 15 bases lay between the germline ends. The CDR3 loop reads CSGVGSRTYEQYF. The CDR3 DNA reads as TGCAGTGGGGTGGGTAGCAGAACCTACGAGCAGTACTTC.

The gene calls are TRBV6-2 or TRBV6-3 and TRBJ1-5, with D possibly matching TRBD1 (5 bases). V was shortened by 6 bases and J by 0 bases, with 24 bases between the two germline ends. The CDR3 is made up of 19 amino acids. CDR1 and CDR2 (germline): MNHEY, SVGEGT. CDR3 sequence reads: CASSNPPGLISYSNQPQHF. CDR3 DNA: TGTGCCAGCAGCAATCCTCCGGGACTGATCTCCTATAGCAATCAGCCCCAGCATTTT.

This chain connects TRBV6-5 to TRBJ1-5; maybe TRBD1 (5 bases). Germline CDR1 MNHEY, CDR2 SVGAGI. The CDR3 sequence is 16 residues long. The V end lost 0 bases, the J end lost 1 base, and 10 bases lay between the germline ends. CDR3 region: CASSYSGVSSNQPQHF. Written as DNA, the CDR3 is TGTGCCAGCAGTTACTCGGGGGTGAGCAGCAATCAGCCCCAGCATTTT.

There are many counts of this clonotype. The CDR3 reads CSARDFAGTSKNIQYF. In nucleotides, the CDR3 is TGCAGTGCTAGAGATTTTGCGGGGACATCCAAAAACATTCAGTACTTC. The V call is TRBV20-1, the J call TRBJ2-4; possibly TRBD1 or TRBD2 for D (6 bases each). The CDR3 consists of 16 residues. Looked up from germline, CDR1 is DFQATT and CDR2 is SNEGSKA (reference sequence). The V and J ends lost 0 bases and 2 bases respectively, with 14 bases between them.

The chain uses TRBV12-3 or TRBV12-4 and TRBJ1-4; 11 bases agree with TRBD1. The length of the CDR3 is 15 residues. Trimming at V came to 5 bases and at J to 7 bases, leaving 6 bases not matched to a gene. Written as DNA, the CDR3 is TGTGCCAGCAGTACCGGGACAGGGGGAGGTGAAAAACTGTTTTTT. Translated: CASSTGTGGGEKLFF.

This clonotype was observed a few times. The chain joins TRBV10-3 to TRBJ2-3, with 9 nucleotides matching TRBD2. With 9 bases clipped from V and 3 bases from J, the junction kept 7 bases outside the gene matches. The CDR3 consists of 14 residues. CDR1 and CDR2 (germline): ENHRY, SYGVKD. The DNA for the CDR3 is TGTGCCATTCGGACTAGCGCGTCTACAGATACGCAGTATTTT. Its protein product is CAIRTSASTDTQYF.

This clonotype has a handful of counts. The chain links TRBV5-1 to TRBJ2-3; tentatively, D is TRBD1 (6 bases). Germline CDR1 is SGHRS and CDR2 is YFSETQ. The CDR3 spans 14 residues. Trimming left V 4 bases short and J 4 bases short, with 13 bases between. The CDR3 region is CASSALQGADTQYF. The CDR3 DNA sequence: TGCGCCAGCAGCGCCCTACAGGGTGCAGATACGCAGTATTTT.

The V and J genes are TRBV7-9 and TRBJ2-1, with 9 nucleotides matching TRBD1. V shed 4 bases and J 4 bases; nucleotides not matched to a gene: 5. The CDR3 is 15 residues long. Germline V gene lookup returns CDR1 SEHNR and CDR2 FQNEAQ (reference sequence). CDR3 nucleotide sequence: TGTGCCAGCAGCTCGACCGGGACAGGGTACAATGAGCAGTTCTTC. Its protein product is CASSSTGTGYNEQFF.

This clonotype came up a few times. This rearrangement joins TRBV5-1 to TRBJ2-3; a possible D gene is TRBD1 (6 bases). V lost 4 bases to trimming and J lost 4 bases, with 16 bases between them. CDR3 size: 15 residues. CDR1 SGHRS and CDR2 YFSETQ come from the germline V gene. The DNA of the CDR3 is TGCGCCAGCAGCCCCGGTGGGGGCTTGGCAGATACGCAGTATTTT. Translation: CASSPGGGLADTQYF.

This chain uses TRBV11-2 with TRBJ2-7, with 8 bases aligning to TRBD2. The CDR3 extends over 18 amino acids. V lost 5 bases and J lost 2; bases outside the gene matches: 17. Germline V lookup: CDR1 SGHAT, CDR2 FQNNGV. The CDR3 spells CASSPDLAGGSITYEQYF. In nucleotides, the CDR3 is TGTGCCAGCAGCCCAGATCTAGCGGGTGGCTCAATTACCTACGAGCAGTACTTC.

This clonotype was seen only a few times. The V gene is TRBV7-8, the J gene TRBJ2-5; D uncertain. Trimming removed 4 bases from V and 4 bases from J, with 7 bases in between. Germline V gene sequence: CDR1 SGHVS, CDR2 FQNEAQ. The CDR3 loop spans 12 amino acids. The CDR3 loop is CASSSHGETQYF. The DNA of the CDR3 is TGTGCCAGCAGCTCCCACGGAGAGACCCAGTACTTC.

This clonotype was observed a handful of times. This rearrangement joins TRBV12-3 or TRBV12-4 to TRBJ1-1; D ambiguous. The CDR3 covers 13 residues. The V end lost 6 bases, the J end lost 4 bases, and 12 bases lay between the germline ends. Here the CDR3 DNA reads TGTGCCAGCAGCTCCGCATCGGGCACTGAAGCTTTCTTT. Translated: CASSSASGTEAFF.

V and J are TRBV12-3 or TRBV12-4 and TRBJ1-2; 7 positions match TRBD1. The ends lost 5 bases at V and 7 bases at J; junction bases unmatched: 4. The CDR3 has 12 amino acids. The CDR3: CASSRQGFGYTF. CDR3 nucleotides: TGTGCCAGCAGTCGACAGGGTTTTGGCTACACCTTC.

The chain employs TRBV7-2 and TRBJ1-1; D is ambiguous. V lost 2 bases, J lost 0 bases, and 4 bases lay in between. The CDR3 has 13 residues. Germline V gene data show CDR1 as SGHTA and CDR2 as FQGNSA. The DNA of the CDR3 is TGTGCCAGCAGCTTATTTGTGAACACTGAAGCTTTCTTT. Translation: CASSLFVNTEAFF.

This chain joins TRBV20-1 and TRBJ1-2; TRBD1 agrees at 10 bases. This CDR3 region has 13 residues. J gave up 7 bases and V 5 bases, and 7 bases lay outside the gene matches. Germline values: CDR1 DFQATT, CDR2 SNEGSKA (reference sequence). The CDR3 is CSAGDRGFGGYTF. The CDR3 DNA follows: TGCAGTGCTGGGGACAGGGGCTTTGGTGGCTACACCTTC.